A selection of T cell receptor beta chains follows, all from one sample in a study of Graves' ophthalmopathy and Graves' hyperthyroidism. TCRdb processed the multiplex PCR reads anew with MiXCR; each CDR3 protein has one entry. The sample records about 500,000 distinct CDR3 sequences, 39% being singletons. The sample consisted of peripheral blood or thyroid tissue (not recorded which). These receptors came from an adult man with Graves' hyperthyroidism. Each CDR3 is given with its conserved first and last residue. The order of the fields is J gene, V gene, D gene, clone size, CDR3 protein, CDR3 DNA. The D gene is left open where the match is weak. Only some rows state a clone size, as once, few, many or a class for expanded clones.

>TRBJ2-3|TRBV7-3|-|-
CASAWDGGTDTQYF
TGTGCCAGCGCCTGGGACGGTGGAACAGATACGCAGTATTTT
>TRBJ2-7|TRBV29-1|TRBD1|-
CSVTDRAYYEQYF
TGCAGCGTGACGGACAGGGCCTACTACGAGCAGTACTTC
>TRBJ1-4|TRBV7-9|-|many
CASSLGQATNEKLFF
TGTGCCAGCAGCTTAGGACAAGCAACTAATGAAAAACTGTTTTTT
>TRBJ1-1|TRBV20-1|-|many
CSARPLQGLNTEAFF
TGCAGTGCTAGACCCCTCCAGGGTCTGAACACTGAAGCTTTCTTT
>TRBJ1-2|TRBV12-3/TRBV12-4|-|many
CASSVRLAGYTF
TGTGCCAGCAGTGTCAGGTTAGCTGGCTACACCTTC
>TRBJ1-6|TRBV6-6|TRBD1|-
CASTADRVLGSPLHF
TGTGCCAGCACCGCAGACAGGGTACTCGGGTCACCCCTCCACTTT
>TRBJ2-5|TRBV29-1|TRBD2|many
CSVVGLAGNIQETQYF
TGCAGCGTGGTGGGACTAGCGGGAAATATACAAGAGACCCAGTACTTC
>TRBJ2-2|TRBV10-3|TRBD1|once
CAISGGTGNTGELFF
TGTGCCATCAGTGGAGGGACAGGGAACACCGGGGAGCTGTTTTTT
>TRBJ2-2|TRBV7-9|TRBD1|few
CASSLVTGMGTENTGELFF
TGTGCCAGCAGCTTAGTTACGGGGATGGGGACAGAGAACACCGGGGAGCTGTTTTTT
>TRBJ1-5|TRBV5-8|-|many
CASSLGTGRNQPQHF
TGTGCCAGCAGCTTGGGTACAGGACGCAATCAGCCCCAGCATTTT
>TRBJ2-1|TRBV29-1|TRBD2|-
CSASGEISSYNEQFF
TGCAGCGCTAGCGGGGAAATTAGCTCCTACAATGAGCAGTTCTTC
>TRBJ1-1|TRBV10-3|-|-
CAASERQEEAGAFF
TGTGCCGCCAGTGAAAGGCAGGAGGAGGCTGGGGCTTTCTTT
>TRBJ2-2|TRBV7-2|-|-
CASSLGLPPGELLF
TGTGCCAGCAGCTTAGGGCTACCGCCCGGGGAGCTGCTTTTT
>TRBJ1-1|TRBV15|-|-
CATSRDGEAFF
TGTGCCACCAGCAGAGATGGGGAAGCTTTCTTT
>TRBJ2-3|TRBV20-1|-|-
CSASEVPTDTQYF
TGCAGTGCTAGTGAAGTCCCCACAGATACGCAGTATTTT
>TRBJ1-2|TRBV6-5|TRBD1|many
CASSRQGAGGYTF
TGTGCCAGCAGTCGGCAGGGGGCGGGAGGCTACACCTTC